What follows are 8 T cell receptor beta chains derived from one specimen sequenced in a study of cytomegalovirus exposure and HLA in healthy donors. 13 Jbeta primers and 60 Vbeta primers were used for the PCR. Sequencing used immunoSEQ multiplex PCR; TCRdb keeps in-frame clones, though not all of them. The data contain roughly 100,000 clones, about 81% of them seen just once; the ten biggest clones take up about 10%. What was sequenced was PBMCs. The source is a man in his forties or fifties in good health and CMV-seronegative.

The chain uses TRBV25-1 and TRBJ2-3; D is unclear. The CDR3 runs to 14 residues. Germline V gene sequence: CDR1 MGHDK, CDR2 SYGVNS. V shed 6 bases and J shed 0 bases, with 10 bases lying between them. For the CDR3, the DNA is TGTGCCAGCAGCAGCGCGTGGAGCACAGATACGCAGTATTTT. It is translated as CASSSAWSTDTQYF. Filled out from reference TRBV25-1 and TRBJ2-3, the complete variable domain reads EADIYQTPRYLVIGTGKKITLECSQTMGHDKMYWYQQDPGMELHLIHYSYGVNSTEKGDLSSESTVSRIRTEHFPLTLESARPSHTSQYLCASSSAWSTDTQYFGPGTRLTVL.

The CDR3 region is CASSIGGGGNVETQYF. CDR3 DNA: TGTGCCAGTAGTATAGGCGGGGGAGGTAACGTGGAGACCCAGTACTTC. The chain is built from TRBV19 and TRBJ2-5; 7 bases agree with TRBD2. Unmatched junction bases numbered 10, after V lost 1 base and J lost 5 bases. Germline assignment: CDR1 LNHDA and CDR2 SQIVND (reference sequence). The CDR3 loop spans 16 amino acids.

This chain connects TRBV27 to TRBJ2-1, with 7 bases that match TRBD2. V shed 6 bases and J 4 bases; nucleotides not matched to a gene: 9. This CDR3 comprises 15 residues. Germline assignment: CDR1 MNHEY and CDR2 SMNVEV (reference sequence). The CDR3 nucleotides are TGTGCCAGCAGCCCCGCGGCGGGGGTATACAATGAGCAGTTCTTC. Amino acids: CASSPAAGVYNEQFF.

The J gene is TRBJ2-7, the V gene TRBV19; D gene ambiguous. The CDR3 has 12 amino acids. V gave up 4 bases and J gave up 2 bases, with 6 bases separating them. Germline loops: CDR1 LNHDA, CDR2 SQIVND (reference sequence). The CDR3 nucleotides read TGTGCCAGTAGTACAGGAACCTACGAGCAGTACTTC. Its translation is CASSTGTYEQYF. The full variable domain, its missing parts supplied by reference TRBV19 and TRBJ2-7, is DGGITQSPKYLFRKEGQNVTLSCEQNLNHDAMYWYRQDPGQGLRLIYYSQIVNDFQKGDIAEGYSVSREKKESFPLTVTSAQKNPTAFYLCASSTGTYEQYFGPGTRLTVT.

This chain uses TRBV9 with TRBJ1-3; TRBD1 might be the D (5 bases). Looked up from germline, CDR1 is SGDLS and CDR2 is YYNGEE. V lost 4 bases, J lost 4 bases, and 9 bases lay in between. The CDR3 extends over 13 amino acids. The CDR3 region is CASSRGRGNTIYF. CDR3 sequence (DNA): TGTGCCAGCAGCCGGGGGAGGGGAAACACCATATATTTT.

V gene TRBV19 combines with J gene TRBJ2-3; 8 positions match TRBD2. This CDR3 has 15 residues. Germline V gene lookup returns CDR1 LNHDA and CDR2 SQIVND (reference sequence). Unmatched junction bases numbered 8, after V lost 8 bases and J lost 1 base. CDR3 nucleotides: TGTGCCAGTCGCCGGAGCGGGAGTCGCACAGATACGCAGTATTTT. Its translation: CASRRSGSRTDTQYF. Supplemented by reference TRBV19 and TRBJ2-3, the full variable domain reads DGGITQSPKYLFRKEGQNVTLSCEQNLNHDAMYWYRQDPGQGLRLIYYSQIVNDFQKGDIAEGYSVSREKKESFPLTVTSAQKNPTAFYLCASRRSGSRTDTQYFGPGTRLTVL.

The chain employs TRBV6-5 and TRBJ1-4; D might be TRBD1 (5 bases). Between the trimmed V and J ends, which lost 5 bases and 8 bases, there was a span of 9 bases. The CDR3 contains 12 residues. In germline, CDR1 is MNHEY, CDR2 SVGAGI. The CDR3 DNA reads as TGTGCCAGCAGTACAGGATGGGAAAAACTGTTTTTT. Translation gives CASSTGWEKLFF.

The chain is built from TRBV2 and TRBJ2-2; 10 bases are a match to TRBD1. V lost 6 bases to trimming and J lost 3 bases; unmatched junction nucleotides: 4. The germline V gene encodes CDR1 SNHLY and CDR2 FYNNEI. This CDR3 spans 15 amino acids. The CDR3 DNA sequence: TGTGCCAGCAGACCCGGGACAGGGGACACCGGGGAGCTGTTTTTT. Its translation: CASRPGTGDTGELFF.